Presented here are 4 T cell receptor beta chains from one specimen sequenced in a study of blood T cell repertoires in COVID-19. Libraries were prepared by immunoSEQ multiplex PCR; TCRdb keeps only in-frame clonotypes and omits some of them. This table has about 98,000 clones, around 80% appearing once. Specimen: peripheral blood. These receptors all stem from a man aged 65 to 79 with acute or convalescent COVID-19.

This clone was seen a handful of times. The chain employs TRBV27 and TRBJ2-1; D unclear. Germline V gives CDR1 MNHEY, CDR2 SMNVEV (reference sequence). This CDR3 is 12 amino acids long. Deletions cut 4 bases from V and 6 bases from J, with 7 bases between. The CDR3 region is CASSSYPNEQFF. The CDR3 DNA is TGTGCCAGCAGTTCCTACCCCAATGAGCAGTTCTTC.

This rearrangement joins TRBV7-9 to TRBJ2-2; 11 bases fit TRBD2. With 5 bases clipped from V and 5 bases from J, the junction kept 4 bases outside the gene matches. Germline CDR1 reads SEHNR; CDR2 reads FQNEAQ (reference sequence). The CDR3 runs to 15 residues. The CDR3: CASSKTSGTTGELFF. DNA of the CDR3: TGTGCCAGCAGCAAGACTAGCGGGACTACCGGGGAGCTGTTTTTT.

This sequence joins TRBV5-4 and TRBJ2-3; D uncertain. CDR3 length equals 13 residues. Trimming shortened V by 5 bases and J by 3 bases, and 10 bases separated the two germline ends. Looked up from germline, CDR1 is SGHNT and CDR2 is YYREEE (reference sequence). This chain's CDR3 is CASRSRWTDTQYF. CDR3 coding DNA: TGTGCCAGCAGATCTAGATGGACAGATACGCAGTATTTT.

The gene calls are TRBV4-1 and TRBJ2-5; 11 bases fit TRBD2. Germline CDR1 MGHRA, CDR2 YSYEKL. The CDR3 sequence is 18 residues long. V shed 10 bases and J 5 bases; nucleotides not matched to a gene: 21. Here the CDR3 DNA reads TGCGCCACTACCCACCCCCGACTAGCGGGACTCCAGGGGGAGACCCAGTACTTC. Residues: CATTHPRLAGLQGETQYF.